Listed below are T cell receptor beta chains from one sample, sequenced in a study of cytomegalovirus exposure and HLA in healthy donors. Assay: immunoSEQ multiplex PCR; the TCRdb copy retains only in-frame clones and omits some. The sample includes some 130,000 clones, 80% to 90% of them seen just once. The sample comprised PBMCs. These TCRs come from a woman in her 30s in good health and CMV-seronegative. The CDR3 runs from the conserved cysteine through the conserved F or W. D genes are given only for firm matches. Some rows have no size entry. The others give once, few or many, or a class for an expanded clone.

size: .
D: .
length: 16
J: TRBJ2-1
V: TRBV6-1
DNA: TGTGCCAGCAGTGGCGGAGGGCAGAGGGCCTACAATGAGCAGTTCTTC
CDR3: CASSGGGQRAYNEQFF

size: .
D: TRBD2
length: 14
J: TRBJ2-1
V: TRBV5-1
DNA: TGCGCCAGCCGAGCCTTGGGAGGGAACAATGAGCAGTTCTTC
CDR3: CASRALGGNNEQFF

size: .
D: TRBD1
length: 14
J: TRBJ1-2
V: TRBV18
DNA: TGTGCCAGCTCACCGGGACAGGGAAACTATGGCTACACCTTC
CDR3: CASSPGQGNYGYTF

size: .
D: .
length: 16
J: TRBJ1-5
V: TRBV6-1
DNA: TGTGCCAGCAGTGAAGCCCCAGGGGATAGCAATCAGCCCCAGCATTTT
CDR3: CASSEAPGDSNQPQHF

size: .
D: TRBD2
length: 15
J: TRBJ2-3
V: TRBV5-1
DNA: TGCGCCAGCAGCGAAAAGCGGGGGAACACAGATACGCAGTATTTT
CDR3: CASSEKRGNTDTQYF

size: .
D: TRBD1
length: 15
J: TRBJ2-2
V: TRBV2
DNA: TGTGCCAGCAGAATCGGGACAGCTAACACCGGGGAGCTGTTTTTT
CDR3: CASRIGTANTGELFF

size: .
D: TRBD1
length: 13
J: TRBJ1-1
V: TRBV6-5
DNA: TGTGCCAGCAGTTACCCCGGGACAGGGGAGGCTTTCTTT
CDR3: CASSYPGTGEAFF

size: .
D: TRBD1
length: 14
J: TRBJ2-3
V: TRBV7-2
DNA: TGTGCCAGCAGCGAGAGACAGGGGCCGATACGGCAGTATTTT
CDR3: CASSERQGPIRQYF

size: .
D: .
length: 14
J: TRBJ1-1
V: TRBV7-3
DNA: TGTGCCAGCAGCTTAAGCCAGAAGAACACTGAAGCTTTCTTT
CDR3: CASSLSQKNTEAFF

size: .
D: .
length: 15
J: TRBJ2-1
V: TRBV5-1
DNA: TGCGCCAGCAGCTTGGAGGCGGGGTGGTACAATGAGCAGTTCTTC
CDR3: CASSLEAGWYNEQFF

size: few
D: .
length: 13
J: TRBJ1-2
V: TRBV4-1
DNA: TGCGCCAGCAGCCAATGGAGGGGAAATGGCTACACCTTC
CDR3: CASSQWRGNGYTF

size: .
D: TRBD1
length: 14
J: TRBJ2-1
V: TRBV6-6
DNA: TGTGCCAGCAGTCCGGGACAGAATTACAATGAGCAGTTCTTC
CDR3: CASSPGQNYNEQFF

size: .
D: .
length: 16
J: TRBJ1-2
V: TRBV19
DNA: TGTGCCAGTAGCAATATAGACGGGCGGGCGATCGATGGCTACACCTTC
CDR3: CASSNIDGRAIDGYTF

size: .
D: TRBD2
length: 18
J: TRBJ2-3
V: TRBV5-4
DNA: TGTGCCAGCAGCTTGGGCTCGGGGGCGGGGGGGAGCACAGATACGCAGTATTTT
CDR3: CASSLGSGAGGSTDTQYF

size: .
D: TRBD1
length: 15
J: TRBJ2-1
V: TRBV4-2
DNA: TGTGCCAGCAGCCCTGGACAGGGGGGTGTCAATGAGCAGTTCTTC
CDR3: CASSPGQGGVNEQFF

size: .
D: .
length: 14
J: TRBJ1-2
V: TRBV18
DNA: TGTGCCAGCAAAGCGGGGGGAGCTAACTATGGCTACACCTTC
CDR3: CASKAGGANYGYTF

size: .
D: .
length: 13
J: TRBJ1-5
V: TRBV5-1
DNA: TGCGCCAGCAGGGAGGGGAGCAATCAGCCCCAGCATTTT
CDR3: CASREGSNQPQHF

size: .
D: TRBD1
length: 17
J: TRBJ1-3
V: TRBV5-6
DNA: TGTGCCAGCAGCTCCGTGAAAAGGGACAGGGCTGGAAACACCATATATTTT
CDR3: CASSSVKRDRAGNTIYF

size: .
D: .
length: 13
J: TRBJ2-5
V: TRBV7-3
DNA: TGTGCCAGCAGCTCCTCACTTCAAGAGACCCAGTACTTC
CDR3: CASSSSLQETQYF

size: .
D: TRBD1
length: 13
J: TRBJ2-3
V: TRBV28
DNA: TGTGCCAGCAGTTGGACAGGGCGAGATACGCAGTATTTT
CDR3: CASSWTGRDTQYF

size: .
D: TRBD2
length: 16
J: TRBJ2-3
V: TRBV10-3
DNA: TGTGCCATCAGTGTAAATGGCGGGGGGGCCACAGATACGCAGTATTTT
CDR3: CAISVNGGGATDTQYF

size: .
D: .
length: 15
J: TRBJ1-5
V: TRBV28
DNA: TGTGCCAGCAGTTTTTATGGGGGCTGGGATCAGCCCCAGCATTTT
CDR3: CASSFYGGWDQPQHF

size: .
D: .
length: 13
J: TRBJ1-2
V: TRBV6-6
DNA: TGTGCCAGCAGTTACGTCCAGGGCTATGGCTACACCTTC
CDR3: CASSYVQGYGYTF

size: .
D: .
length: 15
J: TRBJ2-1
V: TRBV28
DNA: TGTGCCAGCAGTCTCCCCGGGGGATCCTACAATGAGCAGTTCTTC
CDR3: CASSLPGGSYNEQFF

size: .
D: TRBD1
length: 14
J: TRBJ1-2
V: TRBV30
DNA: TGTGCCTGGAGTGTACTGGGGACAGGCTATGACTACACCTTC
CDR3: CAWSVLGTGYDYTF

size: once
D: TRBD1
length: 12
J: TRBJ2-5
V: TRBV29-1
DNA: TGCAGCGTTAACAGGGGGCAAGAGACCCAGTACTTC
CDR3: CSVNRGQETQYF

size: .
D: TRBD1
length: 14
J: TRBJ1-5
V: TRBV7-9
DNA: TGTGCCAGCAGCACGGACAGGGTGAGACAGCCCCAGCATTTT
CDR3: CASSTDRVRQPQHF

size: few
D: .
length: 14
J: TRBJ1-3
V: TRBV5-4
DNA: TGTGCCAGCAGCTTGCAGGGCTCTGGAAACACCATATATTTT
CDR3: CASSLQGSGNTIYF

size: .
D: .
length: 14
J: TRBJ2-3
V: TRBV11-3
DNA: TGTGCCAGCAGCTTAACAGCTAGCACAGATACGCAGTATTTT
CDR3: CASSLTASTDTQYF

size: .
D: .
length: 13
J: TRBJ1-5
V: TRBV10-2
DNA: TGCGCCAGCAGTGAAAGGGGAAGTCAGCCCCAGCATTTT
CDR3: CASSERGSQPQHF

size: .
D: .
length: 15
J: TRBJ1-2
V: TRBV5-5
DNA: TGTGCCAGCAGTAGATTCCGGGACAAGAACTATGGCTACACCTTC
CDR3: CASSRFRDKNYGYTF

size: few
D: TRBD1
length: 15
J: TRBJ2-5
V: TRBV7-9
DNA: TGTGCCAGCAGCCGTGCACAGGGGGCCGAAGAGACCCAGTACTTC
CDR3: CASSRAQGAEETQYF